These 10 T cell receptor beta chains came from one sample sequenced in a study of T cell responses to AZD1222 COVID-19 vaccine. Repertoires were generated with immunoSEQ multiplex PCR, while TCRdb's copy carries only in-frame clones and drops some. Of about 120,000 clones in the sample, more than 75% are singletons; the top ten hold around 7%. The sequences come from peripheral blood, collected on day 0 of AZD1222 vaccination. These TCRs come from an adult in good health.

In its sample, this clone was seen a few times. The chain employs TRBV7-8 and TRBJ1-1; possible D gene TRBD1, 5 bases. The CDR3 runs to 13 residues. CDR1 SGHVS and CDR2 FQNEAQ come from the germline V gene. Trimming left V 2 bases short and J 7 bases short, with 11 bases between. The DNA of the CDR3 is TGTGCCAGCAGCTTACGGGGCTCCTTTGAAGCTTTCTTT. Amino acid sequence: CASSLRGSFEAFF.

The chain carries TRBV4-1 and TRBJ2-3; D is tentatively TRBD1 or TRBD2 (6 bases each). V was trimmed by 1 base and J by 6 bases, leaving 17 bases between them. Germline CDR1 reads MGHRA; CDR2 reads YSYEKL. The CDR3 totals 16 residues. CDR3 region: CASSQGLGGLGDTQYF. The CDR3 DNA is TGCGCCAGCAGCCAAGGTCTAGGGGGGCTTGGGGATACGCAGTATTTT.

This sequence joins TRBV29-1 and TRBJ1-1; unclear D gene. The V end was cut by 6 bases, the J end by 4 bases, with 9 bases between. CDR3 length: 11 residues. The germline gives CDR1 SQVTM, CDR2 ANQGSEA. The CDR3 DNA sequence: TGCAGCGTCCATCAGGCCACTGAAGCTTTCTTT. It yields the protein CSVHQATEAFF.

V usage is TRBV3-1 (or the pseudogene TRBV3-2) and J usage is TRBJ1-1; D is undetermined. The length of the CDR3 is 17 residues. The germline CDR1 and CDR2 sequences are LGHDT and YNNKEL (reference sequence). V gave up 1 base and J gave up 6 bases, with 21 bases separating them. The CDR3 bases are TGTGCCAGCAGCCAAGGTAGTGGGCCTCGCAAGGGAGCTGAAGCTTTCTTT. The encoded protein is CASSQGSGPRKGAEAFF.

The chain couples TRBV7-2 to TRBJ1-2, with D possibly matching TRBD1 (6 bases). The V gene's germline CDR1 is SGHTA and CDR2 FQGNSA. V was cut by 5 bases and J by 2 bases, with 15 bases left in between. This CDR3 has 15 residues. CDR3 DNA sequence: TGTGCCAGCAGCGACCTGGGGGACATAAACTATGGCTACACCTTC. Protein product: CASSDLGDINYGYTF.

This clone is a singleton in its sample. The CDR3 spells CASSSFGGGPYEQYF. The CDR3, as DNA: TGTGCCAGCAGCAGCTTTGGGGGGGGGCCCTACGAGCAGTACTTC. This chain links TRBV7-2 with TRBJ2-7; D may be TRBD2 (7 bases). The CDR3 covers 15 residues. From germline, CDR1 is SGHTA and CDR2 FQGNSA. V was shortened by 5 bases and J by 2 bases, with 16 bases between the two germline ends. Based on the CDR3 plus reference TRBV7-2 and TRBJ2-7, the full variable domain is GAGVSQSPSNKVTEKGKDVELRCDPISGHTALYWYRQSLGQGLEFLIYFQGNSAPDKSGLPSDRFSAERTGGSVSTLTIQRTQQEDSAVYLCASSSFGGGPYEQYFGPGTRLTVT.

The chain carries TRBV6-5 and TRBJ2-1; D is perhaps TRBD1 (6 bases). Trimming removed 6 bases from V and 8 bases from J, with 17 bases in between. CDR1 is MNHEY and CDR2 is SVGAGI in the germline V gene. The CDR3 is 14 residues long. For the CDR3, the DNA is TGTGCCAGCAGAGATACCACAGGGTACCATGAGCAGTTCTTC. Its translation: CASRDTTGYHEQFF.

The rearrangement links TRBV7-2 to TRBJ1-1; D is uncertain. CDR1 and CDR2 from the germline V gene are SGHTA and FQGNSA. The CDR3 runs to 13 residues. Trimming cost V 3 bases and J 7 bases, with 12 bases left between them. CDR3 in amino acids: CASSFSPVSEAFF. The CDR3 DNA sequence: TGTGCCAGCAGCTTTAGTCCCGTAAGTGAAGCTTTCTTT. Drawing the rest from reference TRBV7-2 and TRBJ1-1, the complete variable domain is GAGVSQSPSNKVTEKGKDVELRCDPISGHTALYWYRQSLGQGLEFLIYFQGNSAPDKSGLPSDRFSAERTGGSVSTLTIQRTQQEDSAVYLCASSFSPVSEAFFGQGTRLTVV.

The CDR3 DNA sequence: TGCGCCAGCAGCCTCACAGGGGGGGGAATCGGGGACATTCAGTACTTC. Amino acid sequence: CASSLTGGGIGDIQYF. The genes are TRBV4-1 and TRBJ2-4; TRBD1 might be the D (8 bases). Germline CDR1 and CDR2: MGHRA and YSYEKL. Between the trimmed V and J ends, which lost 4 bases and 8 bases, there was a span of 21 bases. This CDR3 has 16 amino acids.

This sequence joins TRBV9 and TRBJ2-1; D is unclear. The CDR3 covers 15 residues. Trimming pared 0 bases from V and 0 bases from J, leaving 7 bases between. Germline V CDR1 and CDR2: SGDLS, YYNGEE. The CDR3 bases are TGTGCCAGCAGCGTAGAACCCACCTCCTACAATGAGCAGTTCTTC. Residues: CASSVEPTSYNEQFF.